The 9 T cell receptor beta chains reported below all come from one sample, sequenced in a study of PD-L1 blockade in urothelial cancer. TCRdb's table, derived via immunoSEQ multiplex PCR, lists solely in-frame clones and lacks some. The repertoire holds 90,000 or so clones, with around 90% as singletons. The time point: pretreatment peripheral blood. Sample: PBMCs, taken around atezolizumab (anti-PD-L1) treatment. All receptors come from a woman aged 80 or over with urothelial cancer.

The J gene is TRBJ2-1, the V gene TRBV27, with D perhaps TRBD2 (6 bases). CDR3 length equals 16 residues. V lost 2 bases to trimming and J lost 3 bases, with 14 bases between them. Germline assignment: CDR1 MNHEY and CDR2 SMNVEV (reference sequence). CDR3 DNA sequence: TGTGCCAGCAGTTTAAATGGCGGGACCTACTACAATGAGCAGTTCTTC. Protein: CASSLNGGTYYNEQFF.

The V and J genes are TRBV4-2 and TRBJ2-2; 12 bases line up with TRBD1. Germline CDR1 is LGHNA and CDR2 is YNFKEQ. CDR3 length: 16 residues. With 0 bases clipped from V and 7 bases from J, the junction kept 3 bases outside the gene matches. CDR3 nucleotides: TGTGCCAGCAGCCAAGAAGGGACAGGGGGCCTCGGGGAGCTGTTTTTT. Translation: CASSQEGTGGLGELFF.

Written as DNA, the CDR3 is TGTGCCAGCAGTTTTAGGGACAGATTCTACGAGCAGTACTTC. It codes for CASSFRDRFYEQYF. V is TRBV27 and J is TRBJ2-7; 7 nucleotides agree with TRBD1. Germline V gives CDR1 MNHEY, CDR2 SMNVEV (reference sequence). Unmatched junction bases numbered 5, after V lost 3 bases and J lost 3 bases. The CDR3 spans 14 residues.

The V call is TRBV4-2, the J call TRBJ2-1, with 9 bases that match TRBD2. The CDR3 totals 18 residues. V lost 0 bases and J lost 3; bases outside the gene matches: 9. Germline CDR1 is LGHNA and CDR2 is YNFKEQ. The CDR3, as DNA: TGTGCCAGCAGCCAAGATCTGGCTAGCGGGAAGCTCTACAATGAGCAGTTCTTC. Residues: CASSQDLASGKLYNEQFF.

The genes are TRBV28 and TRBJ1-2; TRBD1 matches at 7 bases. This CDR3 comprises 15 residues. V trimming: 1 base; J trimming: 6 bases; junction bases outside the gene matches: 8. Germline CDR1 is MDHEN and CDR2 is SYDVKM. The DNA of the CDR3 is TGTGCCAGCAGTTTATTGACCGGACAGGCCCATGGCTACACCTTC. Translated: CASSLLTGQAHGYTF.

This chain uses TRBV27 with TRBJ1-5; the match to TRBD1 covers 8 bases. The CDR3 length is 16 residues. V trimming: 5 bases; J trimming: 0 bases; junction bases outside the gene matches: 6. Per germline, CDR1 MNHEY and CDR2 SMNVEV (reference sequence). DNA of the CDR3: TGTGCCAGCAGTCCACAGGGGGAGTATAGCAATCAGCCCCAGCATTTT. Translated: CASSPQGEYSNQPQHF.

The chain recombines TRBV12-5 with TRBJ2-7; 9 bases match TRBD2. This CDR3 contains 15 residues. Germline CDR1 and CDR2: LGHNT and FRNRAP. V shed 6 bases and J 3 bases; nucleotides not matched to a gene: 9. The DNA for the CDR3 is TGTGCTAGTGGCCCCCCAGCGGGAGGTGTCTACGAGCAGTACTTC. This translates into CASGPPAGGVYEQYF.

The chain joins TRBV30 to TRBJ2-5; 8 bases map to TRBD1. From germline, CDR1 is GTSNPN and CDR2 SVGIG (reference sequence). CDR3 size: 14 residues. V trimming: 1 base; J trimming: 1 base; junction bases outside the gene matches: 2. DNA for the CDR3: TGTGCCTGGAGTGCCAGGGGGCCCCAAGAGACCCAGTACTTC. Protein product: CAWSARGPQETQYF.

The CDR3, as DNA: TGTGCCAGCAGCCCGCGGGACAGGCTGAATGAGCAGTTCTTC. Translated, it gives CASSPRDRLNEQFF. The gene calls are TRBV9 and TRBJ2-1; TRBD1 aligns across 8 bases. The germline V gene encodes CDR1 SGDLS and CDR2 YYNGEE. After removal of 4 bases from V and 7 bases from J, the junction contained 7 bases not matched to a gene. The CDR3 is 14 amino acids.